This note documents a single T cell receptor (beta chain) sequence. Sequencing used immunoSEQ multiplex PCR; TCRdb keeps in-frame clones, though not all of them. The sample shows 270,000 or so clones, approximately 84% of them seen only once. The source of the sample is a study of blood T cell repertoires in COVID-19. The junction had 8 bases not matched to a gene; V was cut back by 3 bases and J by 0 bases. Germline assignment: CDR1 PRHDT and CDR2 FYEKMQ (reference sequence). This CDR3 comprises 16 residues. The receptor's source is a human donor with COVID-19, enrolled during active disease. The donor label of this sample is uncertain. The chain recombines TRBV13 with TRBJ2-7, with 7 bases matching TRBD2. Sequences were obtained from peripheral blood. The CDR3 loop is CASSFRLADSSYEQYF. As DNA, the CDR3 is TGTGCCAGCAGCTTCCGACTAGCCGACAGCTCCTACGAGCAGTACTTC.